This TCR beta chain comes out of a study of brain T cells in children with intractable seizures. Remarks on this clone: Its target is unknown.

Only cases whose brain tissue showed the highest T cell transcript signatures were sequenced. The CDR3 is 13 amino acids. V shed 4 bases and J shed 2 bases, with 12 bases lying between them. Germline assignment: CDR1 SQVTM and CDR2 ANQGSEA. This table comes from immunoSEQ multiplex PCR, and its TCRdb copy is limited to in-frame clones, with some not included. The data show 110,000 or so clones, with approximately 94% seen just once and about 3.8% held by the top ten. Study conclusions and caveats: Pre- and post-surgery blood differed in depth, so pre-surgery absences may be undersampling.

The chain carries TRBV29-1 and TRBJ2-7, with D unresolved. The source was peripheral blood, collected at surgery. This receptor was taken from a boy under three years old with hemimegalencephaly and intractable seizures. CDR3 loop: CSVVSLGTYEQYF. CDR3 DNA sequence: TGCAGCGTTGTGAGTTTAGGCACCTACGAGCAGTACTTC.